The entry that follows covers one T cell receptor beta chain sequence. What it binds is not known. The sample belongs to a study of PD-L1 blockade in urothelial cancer. Points from the study as a whole: Larger 3-week expansion of tumor-associated blood clones was seen in durable-benefit patients.

The time point denotes: pretreatment peripheral blood. Sample numbers ranged from 1 to 8 per patient, encompassing pretreatment and on-treatment collections. Trimming shortened V by 1 base and J by 6 bases, and 8 bases separated the two germline ends. Germline V gene data show CDR1 as SGHDT and CDR2 as YYEEEE. CDR3 size: 12 residues. Clones were sequenced by immunoSEQ multiplex PCR, and TCRdb holds only the in-frame ones, with some missing. The table records fewer than 75,000 clones, roughly 90% of them present only once. This sequence originates from a man aged 65 to 85 with urothelial cancer. Sequencing used PBMCs, obtained around atezolizumab (anti-PD-L1) treatment. The chain couples TRBV5-6 to TRBJ2-7; D is undetermined. DNA of the CDR3: TGTGCCAGCAGCTTGTTTCGAGGCGAGCAGTACTTC. The encoded protein is CASSLFRGEQYF.